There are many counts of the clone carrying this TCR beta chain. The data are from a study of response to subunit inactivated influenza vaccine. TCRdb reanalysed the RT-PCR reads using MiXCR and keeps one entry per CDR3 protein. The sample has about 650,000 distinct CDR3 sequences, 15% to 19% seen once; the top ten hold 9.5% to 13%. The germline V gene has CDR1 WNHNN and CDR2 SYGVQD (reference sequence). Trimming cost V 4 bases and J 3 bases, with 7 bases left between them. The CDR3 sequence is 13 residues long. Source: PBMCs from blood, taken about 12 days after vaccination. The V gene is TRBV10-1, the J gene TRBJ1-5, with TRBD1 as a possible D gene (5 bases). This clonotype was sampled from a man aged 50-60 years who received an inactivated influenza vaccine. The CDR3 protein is CASSGQLNQPQHF. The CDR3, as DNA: TGCGCCAGCAGTGGACAGCTCAATCAGCCCCAGCATTTT.